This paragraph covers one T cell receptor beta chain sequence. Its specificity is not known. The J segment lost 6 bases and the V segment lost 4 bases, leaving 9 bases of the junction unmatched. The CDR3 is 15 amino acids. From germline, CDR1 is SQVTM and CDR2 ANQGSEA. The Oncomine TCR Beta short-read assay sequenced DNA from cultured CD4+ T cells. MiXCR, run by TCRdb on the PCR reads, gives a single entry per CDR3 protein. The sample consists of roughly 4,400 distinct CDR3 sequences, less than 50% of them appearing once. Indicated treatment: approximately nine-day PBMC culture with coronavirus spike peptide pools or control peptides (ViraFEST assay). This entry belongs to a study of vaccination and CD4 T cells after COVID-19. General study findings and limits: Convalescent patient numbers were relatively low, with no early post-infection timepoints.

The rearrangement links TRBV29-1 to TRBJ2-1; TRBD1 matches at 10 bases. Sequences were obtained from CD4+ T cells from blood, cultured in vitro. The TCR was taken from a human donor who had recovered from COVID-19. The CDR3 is CSVGGLDRGLNEQFF. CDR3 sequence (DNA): TGCAGCGTTGGCGGGCTAGACAGGGGGCTCAATGAGCAGTTCTTC.